This T cell receptor beta chain was sequenced for a study of CD8 T cells in ankylosing spondylitis. Study-wide results and caveats: Clones linked to the disease showed a CD8+ phenotype. They occurred at relatively low frequencies in peripheral blood. For ankylosing spondylitis blood, a TCR beta motif of about eight highly homologous variants appeared characteristic. Prior work had noted some motif variants in reactive arthritis blood and synovial fluid.

The authors made TCR beta libraries by quantitative 5'-RACE with molecular barcodes. From the 5' RACE reads, TCRdb called clonotypes with MiXCR, one entry per CDR3 protein. The sample includes 100,000 to 150,000 distinct CDR3 sequences, around 7% of them seen just once. The V gene's germline CDR1 is MNHEY and CDR2 SMNVEV (reference sequence). The CDR3 is made up of 13 amino acids. V lost 0 bases, J lost 4 bases, and 1 base lay in between. This clonotype has ten or more counts. As yet, its antigen is unknown. The chain employs TRBV27 and TRBJ2-6; no clear D. This receptor was obtained from a male donor with ankylosing spondylitis or in good health (not recorded which). Sequencing was done on a sample of blood, either unsorted or a sorted T cell fraction (not recorded which). The CDR3 DNA reads as TGTGCCAGCAGTTTATCCGGGGCCAACGTCCTGACTTTC. This translates into CASSLSGANVLTF. Using reference TRBV27 and TRBJ2-6 for the parts outside the CDR3, the full variable domain is EAQVTQNPRYLITVTGKKLTVTCSQNMNHEYMSWYRQDPGLGLRQIYYSMNVEVTDKGDVPEGYKVSRKEKRNFPLILESPSPNQTSLYFCASSLSGANVLTFGAGSRLTVL.